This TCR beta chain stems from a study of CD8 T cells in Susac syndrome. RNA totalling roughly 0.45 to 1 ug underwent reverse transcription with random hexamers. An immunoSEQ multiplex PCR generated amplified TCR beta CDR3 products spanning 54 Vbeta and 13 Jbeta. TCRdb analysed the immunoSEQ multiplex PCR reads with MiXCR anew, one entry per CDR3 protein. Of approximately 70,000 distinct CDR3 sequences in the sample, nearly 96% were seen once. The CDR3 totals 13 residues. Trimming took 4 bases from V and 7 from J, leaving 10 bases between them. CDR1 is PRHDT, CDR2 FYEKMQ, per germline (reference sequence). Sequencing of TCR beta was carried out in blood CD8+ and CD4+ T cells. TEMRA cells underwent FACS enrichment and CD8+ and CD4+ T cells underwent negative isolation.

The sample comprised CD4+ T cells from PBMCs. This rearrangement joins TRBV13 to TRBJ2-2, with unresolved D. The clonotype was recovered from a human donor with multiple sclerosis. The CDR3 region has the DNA TGTGCCAGCAGCTATGTTACAAGCGGGGAGCTGTTTTTT. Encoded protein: CASSYVTSGELFF.